These 5 T cell receptor beta chains were sequenced from one sample in a study of T cells after yellow fever vaccination (dated by TCRdb to the late 2010s). Library preparation was by 5' RACE. The data were produced on an Illumina HiSeq 2500. TCRdb redid the processing of the public reads, applying fastp at Q25 and MiXCR, and retained in-frame beta chains. A single entry per CDR3 protein holds the most common genes and DNA from its merged rows. The sample includes 300,000 to 400,000 distinct CDR3 sequences, with approximately 8% observed a single time. 15% to 20% of the sample is in the top ten clones. The treatment or condition label on this specimen signifies: live attenuated yellow fever vaccine strain. The sample here was PBMCs, taken about 49 days after the first yellow fever vaccination. Receptor source: a man younger than 35 who received the YFV17D yellow fever vaccine.

The rearrangement uses TRBV6-1 and TRBJ2-3, with 9 bases fitting TRBD2. The CDR3 spans 16 residues. Germline CDR1 is MNHNS and CDR2 is SASEGT. V trimming: 5 bases; J trimming: 5 bases; junction bases outside the gene matches: 11. CDR3 sequence reads: CASSPRGGGALDTQYF. DNA for the CDR3: TGTGCCAGCAGTCCACGCGGCGGGGGGGCCTTAGATACGCAGTATTTT.

With regard to this clonotype: Sequence at one end of the junction differs from germline and may be a read error. This chain joins TRBV6-6 and TRBJ1-3; TRBD1 matches 7 bases. The CDR3 has 12 residues. Germline assignment: CDR1 MNHNY and CDR2 SVGAGI (reference sequence). The CDR3 sequence is CASSSEDRPTRF. The CDR3 region has the DNA TGTGCCAGCAGTTCAGAGGACAGGCCGACCAGGTTT.

This clonotype was detected ten times or more. The V call is TRBV19, the J call TRBJ2-1; D unresolved. The CDR3 is made up of 14 amino acids. The V end was cut by 3 bases, the J end by 7 bases, with 13 bases between. Germline V gene data show CDR1 as LNHDA and CDR2 as SQIVND (reference sequence). CDR3 region: CASSIREMYNEQFF. Written as DNA, the CDR3 is TGTGCCAGTAGTATCCGAGAGATGTATAATGAGCAGTTCTTC.

This clonotype was recorded a few times. This chain links TRBV4-2 with TRBJ2-6; D gene ambiguous. The CDR3 consists of 17 residues. The V and J ends lost 0 bases and 0 bases respectively, with 9 bases between them. The V gene's germline CDR1 is LGHNA and CDR2 YNFKEQ. CDR3 in DNA: TGTGCCAGCAGCCAAGATCCGGCCTCCTCTGGGGCCAACGTCCTGACTTTC. Protein sequence: CASSQDPASSGANVLTF.

This clonotype was counted many times. The V call is TRBV6-5, the J call TRBJ2-7; possibly TRBD2 for D (5 bases). The V end was cut by 1 base, the J end by 4 bases, with 14 bases between. Germline V lookup: CDR1 MNHEY, CDR2 SVGAGI. The CDR3 has 15 residues. The CDR3 here is CASSYLARRKYEQYF. In DNA form, the CDR3 reads TGTGCCAGCAGTTACTTAGCAAGGAGGAAGTACGAGCAGTACTTC.